Following are 14 T cell receptor beta chains from one sample sequenced in a study of T cell repertoires in cytomegalovirus infection. What these receptors recognize is not known. TCRdb processed the reads anew with MiXCR; each CDR3 protein has one entry. The sample has about 52,000 distinct CDR3 sequences, 15% to 20% seen once. Sequenced here: CD8+ T cells from cultured PBMCs, sampled from culture after CMV antigen stimulation. The receptors come from a human donor in good health (CMV status not recorded). Some clones in this sample may be carry-over from other donors' samples.

Regarding this clonotype: The DNA is omitted, as the CDR3 cannot be located on it reliably, and the CDR3 follows TCRdb's listing. The gene calls are TRBV6-2 or TRBV6-3 and TRBJ2-7. Germline V lookup: CDR1 MNHEY, CDR2 SVGEGT. From its first to its last residue, the CDR3 has 14 amino acids. The CDR3 here is CASSSSFDSYEQYF.

The table lists this clonotype with a few counts. J is TRBJ2-3 and V is TRBV6-4, with 7 bases fitting TRBD2. Germline V lookup: CDR1 MRHNA, CDR2 SNTAGT. The ends lost 3 bases at V and 0 bases at J; junction bases unmatched: 3. The CDR3 has 15 residues. In DNA form, the CDR3 reads TGTGCCAGCAGTGAGTCGGGGGGAAGCACAGATACGCAGTATTTT. It translates to CASSESGGSTDTQYF.

V gene TRBV4-2 combines with J gene TRBJ1-1; the match to TRBD1 covers 7 bases. Trimming at V came to 3 bases and at J to 1 base, leaving 14 bases not matched to a gene. This CDR3 spans 18 amino acids. The germline V gene has CDR1 LGHNA and CDR2 YNFKEQ. Here the CDR3 DNA reads TGTGCCAGCAGCCAGGACCCCACCGGGACAGCTGGGAACACTGAAGCTTTCTTT. Its translation: CASSQDPTGTAGNTEAFF.

J is TRBJ2-5 and V is TRBV11-1; 7 bases are shared with TRBD1. CDR1 is SGHAT and CDR2 is FQDESV in the germline V gene (reference sequence). The V segment lost 3 bases and the J segment 5 bases; nucleotides outside the gene matches: 12. The CDR3 totals 16 residues. This chain's CDR3 is CASSFGTGAVGETQYF. The CDR3 DNA follows: TGTGCCAGCAGCTTCGGCACAGGGGCGGTCGGGGAGACCCAGTACTTC.

J is TRBJ1-5 and V is TRBV7-8; D might be TRBD1 (5 bases). CDR1 and CDR2 from the germline V gene are SGHVS and FQNEAQ. This CDR3 is 18 amino acids long. Trimming took off 5 bases at V and 2 bases at J, with 22 bases between the two ends. CDR3 in amino acids: CASSPPGRGYGGNQPQHF. CDR3 nucleotide sequence: TGTGCCAGCAGCCCGCCGGGACGAGGATATGGGGGCAATCAGCCCCAGCATTTT.

In this sample, this clonotype turned up a few times. This sequence joins TRBV27 and TRBJ2-5; 7 bases match TRBD1. V lost 3 bases, J lost 4 bases, and 5 bases stayed unmatched. The CDR3 runs 14 residues. Germline assignment: CDR1 MNHEY and CDR2 SMNVEV (reference sequence). The DNA of the CDR3 is TGTGCCAGCAGTTTGACAGGGCCTGGAGAGACCCAGTACTTC. It is translated as CASSLTGPGETQYF.

This sequence joins TRBV14 and TRBJ1-1; D is unclear. CDR3 length: 16 amino acids. The ends were cut back, 4 bases at V and 1 base at J, with 16 bases in the middle. Germline values: CDR1 SGHDN, CDR2 FVKESK. The CDR3 loop reads CASSPFRRFTNTEAFF. The CDR3 bases are TGTGCCAGCAGCCCCTTTAGGAGGTTTACGAACACTGAAGCTTTCTTT.

In this sample, this clonotype turned up a few times. V gene TRBV7-8 combines with J gene TRBJ1-1; weak D call: TRBD1 (6 bases). The CDR3 contains 16 residues. Germline CDR1 reads SGHVS; CDR2 reads FQNEAQ. Between the trimmed V and J ends, which lost 1 base and 11 bases, there was a span of 23 bases. The CDR3 sequence: CASSLEGGRGAYGAFF. The CDR3 nucleotides read TGTGCCAGCAGCTTAGAAGGGGGACGGGGAGCTTATGGTGCTTTCTTT.

This clonotype was counted between two and nine times. The chain carries TRBV7-9 and TRBJ2-4, with 9 bases aligning to TRBD1. The V and J ends lost 5 bases and 9 bases, in that order; junction bases with no gene match: 17. There are 17 residues in the CDR3. Germline V gene sequence: CDR1 SEHNR, CDR2 FQNEAQ (reference sequence). CDR3 residues: CASSITRDRDILGIQYF. The CDR3 DNA reads as TGTGCCAGCAGCATCACCCGGGACAGGGACATCCTGGGCATTCAGTACTTC.

The chain joins TRBV5-6 to TRBJ2-5; D ambiguous. The V end was cut by 2 bases, the J end by 1 base, with 0 bases between. The germline V gene encodes CDR1 SGHDT and CDR2 YYEEEE. The CDR3 spans 11 residues. For the CDR3, the DNA is TGTGCCAGCAGCTTCCAAGAGACCCAGTACTTC. Translated: CASSFQETQYF.

The chain has TRBV27 and TRBJ2-7, with a weak D call TRBD2 (5 bases). Germline V gene lookup returns CDR1 MNHEY and CDR2 SMNVEV (reference sequence). This CDR3 has 9 residues. The CDR3 sequence is CDQTGEQYF. CDR3 sequence (DNA): TGTGATCAGACGGGGGAGCAGTACTTC.

The V and J genes are TRBV7-2 and TRBJ1-1; D call uncertain. Germline V gene lookup returns CDR1 SGHTA and CDR2 FQGNSA. The CDR3 has 12 amino acids. V dropped 5 bases and J dropped 4 bases, with 8 bases sitting between them. The DNA of the CDR3 is TGTGCCAGCAGCCCCCGAAGCACTGAAGCTTTCTTT. Translation: CASSPRSTEAFF.

This chain links TRBV12-3 or TRBV12-4 with TRBJ1-2, with 8 nucleotides matching TRBD1. The junction had 9 bases not matched to a gene; V was cut back by 5 bases and J by 4 bases. This CDR3 has 15 residues. The CDR3 DNA sequence: TGTGCCAGCAGTACGAACAGGGGGTTTATCTATGGCTACACCTTC. It encodes CASSTNRGFIYGYTF.

This chain connects TRBV7-9 to TRBJ1-1; D uncertain. The CDR3 is 10 amino acids. V was trimmed by 6 bases and J by 5 bases, leaving 4 bases between them. Germline V gene lookup returns CDR1 SEHNR and CDR2 FQNEAQ (reference sequence). As DNA, the CDR3 is TGTGCCAGCAGGGATACTGAAGCTTTCTTT. It codes for CASRDTEAFF.